This T cell receptor (beta chain) was sequenced for a study of regulatory T cells in long-lasting Graves disease. Regarding the study as a whole: Small sample size may have lowered accuracy.

Time point specified: persistent/refractory GD, antithyroid drugs over 5 years with positive TRAb. RNA isolated from PBMCs was used to make the TCR library. As to this clonotype: Its cognate antigen is unknown.

Looked up from germline, CDR1 is MNHEY and CDR2 is SVGEGT. CDR3 length: 11 amino acids. V lost 5 bases to trimming and J lost 8 bases, with 9 bases between them. Arm-PCR with iRepertoire HTBI primers amplified the CDR3 regions for these TCR beta libraries. TCRdb fed the multiplex PCR reads into MiXCR, producing one record per CDR3 protein. Among approximately 290,000 distinct CDR3 sequences listed, 22% were seen once. The rearrangement joins TRBV6-2 or TRBV6-3 to TRBJ1-2; TRBD1 might be the D (5 bases). Sequences were derived from peripheral blood mononuclear cells (PBMCs), sampled when the disease was refractory, from a patient treated with antithyroid drugs. The origin of this receptor is a female donor with Graves disease. The chain's CDR3 is CASSPREGYTF. CDR3 coding DNA: TGTGCCAGCAGTCCCAGGGAAGGCTACACCTTC.